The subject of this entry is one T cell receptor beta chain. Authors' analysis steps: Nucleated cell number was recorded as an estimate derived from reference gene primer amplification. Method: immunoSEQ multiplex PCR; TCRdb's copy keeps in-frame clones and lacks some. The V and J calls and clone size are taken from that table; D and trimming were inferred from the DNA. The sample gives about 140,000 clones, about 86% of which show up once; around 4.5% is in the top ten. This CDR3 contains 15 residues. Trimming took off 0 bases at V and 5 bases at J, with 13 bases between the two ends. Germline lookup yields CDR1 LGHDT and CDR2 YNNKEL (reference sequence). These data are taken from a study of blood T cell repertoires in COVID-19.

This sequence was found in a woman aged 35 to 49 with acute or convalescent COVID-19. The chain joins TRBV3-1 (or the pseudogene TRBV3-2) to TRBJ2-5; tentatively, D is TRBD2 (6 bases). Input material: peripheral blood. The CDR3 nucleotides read TGTGCCAGCAGCCAAGAACAGGCAGGAGGGGAGACCCAGTACTTC. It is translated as CASSQEQAGGETQYF.